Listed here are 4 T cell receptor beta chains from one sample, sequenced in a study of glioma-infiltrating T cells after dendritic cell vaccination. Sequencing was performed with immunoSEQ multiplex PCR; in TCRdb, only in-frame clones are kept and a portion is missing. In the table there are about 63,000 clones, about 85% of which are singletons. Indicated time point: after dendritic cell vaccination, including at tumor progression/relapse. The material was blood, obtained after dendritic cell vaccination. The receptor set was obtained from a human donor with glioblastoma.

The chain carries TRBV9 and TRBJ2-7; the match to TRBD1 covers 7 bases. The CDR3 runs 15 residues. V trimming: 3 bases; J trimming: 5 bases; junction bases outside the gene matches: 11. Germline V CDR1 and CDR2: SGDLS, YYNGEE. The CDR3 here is CASSAAGGFVDEQYF. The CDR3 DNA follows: TGTGCCAGCAGCGCCGCAGGGGGATTCGTCGACGAGCAGTACTTC.

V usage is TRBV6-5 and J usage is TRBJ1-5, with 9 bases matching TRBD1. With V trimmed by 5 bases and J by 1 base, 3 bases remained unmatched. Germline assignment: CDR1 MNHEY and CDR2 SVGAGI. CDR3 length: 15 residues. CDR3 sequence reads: CASSGTGRSNQPQHF. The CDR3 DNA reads TGTGCCAGCAGTGGGACAGGGAGGAGCAATCAGCCCCAGCATTTT.

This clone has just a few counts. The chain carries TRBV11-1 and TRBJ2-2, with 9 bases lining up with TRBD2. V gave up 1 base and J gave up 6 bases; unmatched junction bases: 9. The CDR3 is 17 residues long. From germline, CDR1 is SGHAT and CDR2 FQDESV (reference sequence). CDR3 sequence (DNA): TGTGCCAGCAGCTTAGTCGGCGGCGGGGGGGCCGCCGGGGAGCTGTTTTTT. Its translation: CASSLVGGGGAAGELFF.

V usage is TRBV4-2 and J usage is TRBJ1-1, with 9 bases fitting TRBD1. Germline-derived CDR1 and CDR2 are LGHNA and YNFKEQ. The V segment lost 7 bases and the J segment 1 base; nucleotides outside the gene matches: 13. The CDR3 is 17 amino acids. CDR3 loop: CASNNWDRDNGNTEAFF. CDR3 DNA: TGTGCCAGCAACAACTGGGACAGGGACAACGGGAACACTGAAGCTTTCTTT.